A single sample is the source of the 27 T cell receptor beta chains below, sequenced in a study of blood T cell repertoires in COVID-19. TCRdb's copy holds only in-frame clones and misses some; the assay was immunoSEQ multiplex PCR. The profile shows around 84,000 clones, 75% to 90% of them singletons. Specimen: peripheral blood. The receptors here all came from a woman aged 40 to 55 with active or convalescent COVID-19.

This chain connects TRBV9 to TRBJ2-1; 12 bases agree with TRBD2. V lost 4 bases and J lost 7; bases outside the gene matches: 9. Germline V gene sequence: CDR1 SGDLS, CDR2 YYNGEE. The CDR3 is 16 amino acids. CDR3 DNA sequence: TGTGCCAGCAGCCAAGGACTAGCGGGATTCGAGAATGAGCAGTTCTTC. It yields the protein CASSQGLAGFENEQFF.

This clone was counted a single time. The chain joins TRBV5-1 to TRBJ1-6; the match to TRBD1 covers 10 bases. The CDR3 is 17 amino acids. The trim removed 0 bases at V and 3 bases at J, leaving 3 bases unmatched. Germline lookup yields CDR1 SGHRS and CDR2 YFSETQ. CDR3 in amino acids: CASSLGDRGLYNSPLHF. For the CDR3, the DNA is TGCGCCAGCAGCTTGGGGGACAGGGGACTCTATAATTCACCCCTCCACTTT.

CDR3 sequence reads: CASSPIGTSAYEQYF. CDR3 bases: TGTGCCAGCTCACCAATTGGGACTAGCGCCTACGAGCAGTACTTC. The V and J genes are TRBV18 and TRBJ2-7; 10 bases are shared with TRBD2. The CDR3 consists of 15 residues. Germline assignment: CDR1 KGHSH and CDR2 LQKENI. V lost 2 bases and J lost 2; bases outside the gene matches: 3.

V usage is TRBV18 and J usage is TRBJ2-7, with TRBD1 as a possible D gene (6 bases). Germline loops: CDR1 KGHSH, CDR2 LQKENI. The CDR3 extends over 14 amino acids. Deletions cut 4 bases from V and 0 bases from J, with 10 bases between. CDR3 sequence reads: CASSLTGSSYEQYF. CDR3 nucleotide sequence: TGTGCCAGCTCACTCACAGGGAGCTCCTACGAGCAGTACTTC.

This clone was observed a few times. The rearrangement links TRBV5-1 to TRBJ1-1; no clear D. Germline V gives CDR1 SGHRS, CDR2 YFSETQ. Trimming stripped 0 bases from V and 7 bases from J, with 13 bases between. The CDR3 has 14 amino acids. DNA of the CDR3: TGCGCCAGCAGCTTGGGACCGGGGTTCGGTGAAGCTTTCTTT. This gives the protein CASSLGPGFGEAFF.

This chain connects TRBV2 to TRBJ2-6; a possible D gene is TRBD2 (6 bases). The germline V and J ends were trimmed by 4 bases and 2 bases, with 12 bases remaining between them. The CDR3 runs 16 residues. Germline V gene sequence: CDR1 SNHLY, CDR2 FYNNEI. CDR3 bases: TGTGCCAGCAGTGGGGGAGGTTTTACTGGGGCCAACGTCCTGACTTTC. It specifies CASSGGGFTGANVLTF.

The chain combines TRBV12-3 or TRBV12-4 with TRBJ1-2; TRBD1 is a possible D gene (6 bases). CDR3 length equals 13 residues. Between the trimmed V and J ends, which lost 1 base and 7 bases, there was a span of 10 bases. The CDR3 bases are TGTGCCAGCAGTTTAGGGGGGCTGCGTGGCTACACCTTC. This gives the protein CASSLGGLRGYTF.

The rearrangement links TRBV4-2 to TRBJ2-3; no reliable D call. The CDR3 contains 16 residues. Between the trimmed V and J ends, which lost 1 base and 0 bases, there was a span of 11 bases. Germline V gene data show CDR1 as LGHNA and CDR2 as YNFKEQ. The CDR3 DNA sequence: TGTGCCAGCAGCCAAGGCAGTCGCTCTAGCACAGATACGCAGTATTTT. It translates to CASSQGSRSSTDTQYF.

The J gene is TRBJ1-2, the V gene TRBV27, with a weak D call TRBD1 (6 bases). CDR1 MNHEY and CDR2 SMNVEV come from the germline V gene (reference sequence). This CDR3 comprises 13 residues. Trimming left V 2 bases short and J 6 bases short, with 10 bases between. Here the CDR3 DNA reads TGTGCCAGCAGTTTAGGCGGGGGCGATGGCTACACCTTC. Translated, it gives CASSLGGGDGYTF.

The chain has TRBV5-1 and TRBJ2-1, with no clear D. Germline CDR1 reads SGHRS; CDR2 reads YFSETQ. The CDR3 is made up of 15 amino acids. V lost 1 base and J lost 5, with 13 bases in between. The CDR3, as DNA: TGCGCCAGCAGCTTGACACCTAGTTCCCACAATGAGCAGTTCTTC. It encodes CASSLTPSSHNEQFF. Based on the CDR3 plus reference TRBV5-1 and TRBJ2-1, the full variable domain is KAGVTQTPRYLIKTRGQQVTLSCSPISGHRSVSWYQQTPGQGLQFLFEYFSETQRNKGNFPGRFSGRQFSNSRSEMNVSTLELGDSALYLCASSLTPSSHNEQFFGPGTRLTVL.

The chain recombines TRBV7-9 with TRBJ1-2; D uncertain. Trimming shortened V by 1 base and J by 4 bases, and 7 bases separated the two germline ends. Germline V gives CDR1 SEHNR, CDR2 FQNEAQ (reference sequence). The CDR3 runs to 13 residues. DNA for the CDR3: TGTGCCAGCAGCTTAGGGCCCCGCTATGGCTACACCTTC. It specifies CASSLGPRYGYTF. The whole variable domain, remainder taken from reference TRBV7-9 and TRBJ1-2, is DTGVSQNPRHKITKRGQNVTFRCDPISEHNRLYWYRQTLGQGPEFLTYFQNEAQLEKSRLLSDRFSAERPKGSFSTLEIQRTEQGDSAMYLCASSLGPRYGYTFGSGTRLTVV.

The J gene is TRBJ2-1, the V gene TRBV4-3; maybe TRBD2 (6 bases). This CDR3 has 12 amino acids. Between the trimmed V and J ends, which lost 1 base and 9 bases, there was a span of 7 bases. Per germline, CDR1 LGHNA and CDR2 YSLEER. The CDR3 DNA sequence: TGCGCCAGCAGCCAAGGGGGGGTTGAGCAGTTCTTC. Amino acids: CASSQGGVEQFF.

The chain recombines TRBV28 with TRBJ1-5; possible D gene TRBD1, 5 bases. From germline, CDR1 is MDHEN and CDR2 SYDVKM. This CDR3 contains 18 residues. Trimming took 2 bases from V and 0 from J, leaving 17 bases between them. CDR3 in DNA: TGTGCCAGCAGTTTAAGATGGACACCCAGGGATAGCAATCAGCCCCAGCATTTT. Translation gives CASSLRWTPRDSNQPQHF. Full variable domain (remainder filled in from reference TRBV28 and TRBJ1-5): DVKVTQSSRYLVKRTGEKVFLECVQDMDHENMFWYRQDPGLGLRLIYFSYDVKMKEKGDIPEGYSVSREKKERFSLILESASTNQTSMYLCASSLRWTPRDSNQPQHFGDGTRLSIL.

The chain couples TRBV19 to TRBJ2-6; a weak D match, TRBD1 (5 bases). Per germline, CDR1 LNHDA and CDR2 SQIVND (reference sequence). V gave up 6 bases and J gave up 2 bases, with 17 bases separating them. The CDR3 spans 17 residues. The CDR3 loop is CASRGWTYVTGANVLTF. In DNA form, the CDR3 reads TGTGCCAGTAGGGGGTGGACATATGTCACTGGGGCCAACGTCCTGACTTTC. Full variable domain (missing parts from reference TRBV19 and TRBJ2-6): DGGITQSPKYLFRKEGQNVTLSCEQNLNHDAMYWYRQDPGQGLRLIYYSQIVNDFQKGDIAEGYSVSREKKESFPLTVTSAQKNPTAFYLCASRGWTYVTGANVLTFGAGSRLTVL.

This chain links TRBV25-1 with TRBJ2-7, with TRBD1 identical over 9 bases. After removal of 6 bases from V and 4 bases from J, the junction contained 13 bases not matched to a gene. This CDR3 comprises 16 residues. Germline V CDR1 and CDR2: MGHDK, SYGVNS. CDR3 protein: CASSRGQGGMGYEQYF. The CDR3 DNA is TGTGCCAGCAGCCGGGGACAGGGCGGGATGGGGTACGAGCAGTACTTC.

This clone was seen a few times. Distinct nucleotide sequences in the sample also encode this CDR3. The chain links TRBV10-3 to TRBJ1-1; TRBD1 aligns across 8 bases. This CDR3 contains 14 residues. Germline lookup yields CDR1 ENHRY and CDR2 SYGVKD. J lost 6 bases, V lost 3 bases, and 6 bases had no gene match. This CDR3 is CAISEPDRGPEAFF. CDR3 in DNA: TGTGCCATCAGTGAACCCGACAGGGGCCCTGAAGCTTTCTTT.

The gene calls are TRBV9 and TRBJ2-7; 10 bases align to TRBD2. With V trimmed by 3 bases and J by 5 bases, 11 bases remained unmatched. Germline V gene data show CDR1 as SGDLS and CDR2 as YYNGEE. The CDR3 is 16 amino acids. DNA for the CDR3: TGTGCCAGCAGCGGAAACCCCGGGACTAGCGATCACGAGCAGTACTTC. Its protein product is CASSGNPGTSDHEQYF.

V usage is TRBV9 and J usage is TRBJ1-2; D gene uncertain. Germline-derived CDR1 and CDR2 are SGDLS and YYNGEE. The CDR3 has 14 amino acids. V was cut by 2 bases and J by 3 bases, with 11 bases left in between. The CDR3 sequence is CASSVSDFDYGYTF. Here the CDR3 DNA reads TGTGCCAGCAGCGTCTCGGACTTTGACTATGGCTACACCTTC.

This clone was seen a few times. In nucleotides, the CDR3 is TGTGCCAGCAGTGTTTCCTTCGATACGCAGTATTTT. Protein sequence: CASSVSFDTQYF. The J gene is TRBJ2-3, the V gene TRBV25-1, with D hard to call. CDR1 MGHDK and CDR2 SYGVNS come from the germline V gene. V lost 4 bases and J 6 bases, leaving 8 bases between the germline ends. The CDR3 has 12 amino acids.

This clone was seen only once. This chain uses TRBV4-1 with TRBJ2-1; 12 nucleotides line up with TRBD2. The junction had 2 bases not matched to a gene; V was cut back by 1 base and J by 7 bases. From germline, CDR1 is MGHRA and CDR2 YSYEKL. The CDR3 contains 15 residues. The DNA for the CDR3 is TGCGCCAGCAGCCAAGCTCTAGCGGGAGGGAATGAGCAGTTCTTC. It encodes CASSQALAGGNEQFF.

This clone occurred a few times. This chain uses TRBV11-2 with TRBJ2-3, with 9 bases lining up with TRBD1. CDR1 and CDR2 (germline): SGHAT, FQNNGV. CDR3 length: 17 residues. Losses at the gene ends were 1 base for V and 2 bases for J; bases not matched to a gene: 7. The CDR3 DNA reads as TGTGCCAGCAGCTTAGTTTTTGGGACAGGGACCACAGATACGCAGTATTTT. Its translation: CASSLVFGTGTTDTQYF.

The J gene is TRBJ2-7, the V gene TRBV5-1; 10 nucleotides agree with TRBD2. CDR3 length: 15 amino acids. V lost 0 bases and J lost 0; bases outside the gene matches: 0. CDR1 is SGHRS, CDR2 YFSETQ, per germline. CDR3 sequence: CASSLASGSSYEQYF. The CDR3 DNA follows: TGCGCCAGCAGCTTGGCTAGCGGGAGCTCCTACGAGCAGTACTTC.

CDR3: CASSLTDRVEAFF. CDR3 DNA sequence: TGTGCCAGCAGCTTAACTGACAGAGTTGAAGCTTTCTTT. This rearrangement joins TRBV7-9 to TRBJ1-1; TRBD1 is a possible D gene (5 bases). V lost 2 bases and J 7 bases, leaving 11 bases between the germline ends. There are 13 residues in the CDR3. CDR1 is SEHNR and CDR2 is FQNEAQ in the germline V gene (reference sequence).

This clone was observed a handful of times. The V call is TRBV21-1, the J call TRBJ1-6; no check of the table's D call, TRBD1, against the DNA was made. TRBV21-1 is tagged as a pseudogene. CDR3 length: 16 amino acids. The CDR3 reads CASSLSPRVRNSPLHF. CDR3 DNA sequence: TGTGCCAGCAGCCTCTCCCCCAGGGTCAGGAATTCACCCCTCCACTTT.

The rearrangement joins TRBV27 to TRBJ1-6; D gene unclear. CDR3 length: 15 residues. CDR1 is MNHEY, CDR2 SMNVEV, per germline (reference sequence). V was clipped by 3 bases and J by 0 bases, with 6 bases between them. This CDR3 is CASSLRSSYNSPLHF. Written as DNA, the CDR3 is TGTGCCAGCAGTTTGCGGAGCTCCTATAATTCACCCCTCCACTTT.

The CDR3 DNA reads TGTGCCAGCAGTGACTCCCTCCGGCAGGGGGCTAACTATGGCTACACCTTC. Its translation is CASSDSLRQGANYGYTF. The rearrangement joins TRBV6-4 to TRBJ1-2; 7 nucleotides line up with TRBD1. The CDR3 is made up of 17 amino acids. The V gene end was trimmed by 0 bases and the J gene end by 0 bases; junction bases not matched to a gene: 7. Germline V CDR1 and CDR2: MRHNA, SNTAGT.

V gene TRBV5-1 combines with J gene TRBJ1-3; D might be TRBD1 (5 bases). CDR1 and CDR2 (germline): SGHRS, YFSETQ. The CDR3 contains 15 residues. V lost 3 bases, J lost 0 bases, and 10 bases lay in between. CDR3 region: CASSSDTSSGNTIYF. The CDR3 DNA reads as TGCGCCAGCAGCTCGGACACGAGCTCTGGAAACACCATATATTTT.